The T cell receptor (beta chain) under discussion was sequenced for a study of cytomegalovirus exposure and HLA in healthy donors (dated by TCRdb to 2016 to 2017). The study in broad terms: An earlier analysis of some 620 of the donors reported under 300 Gb of sequence data and 117 million unique TCR beta sequences obtained from around 180 million T cells. Roughly 320 gigabases of sequencing data and about 92 million unique TCR sequences made up an early release that covered approximately 620 HLA-typed donors. The genetic ancestry cluster associated with self-reported Caucasian donors included 81% of the roughly 410 genotyped donors. The study was designed to test whether signatures of past pathogen exposure could be identified by cataloging public T cell receptors. Using immunosequencing, the study profiled T cell repertoires from around 680 subjects and related those repertoires to cytomegalovirus serostatus. Along with the approximately 700-subject first cohort, a separate validation cohort of over a hundred different subjects was used. To predict cytomegalovirus infection status, the study brought together high-throughput TCR immunosequencing, statistical association of individual TCRs with disease status, and machine learning. A later analysis re-analyzed previously published TCR beta repertoires from 666 donors and added high-resolution HLA genotyping to study TCR occurrence patterns. Rather than drawing on any new phenotypic data, the later analysis identified candidate immune exposures from TCR beta sequences and the way those sequences occurred across donors. To decide whether each TCR beta V gene segment behaved as functional or pseudogenic, an earlier analysis of approximately 600 of the donors relied on high-throughput TCR beta sequencing. Donor age, sex, ethnicity and CMV serostatus were compiled alongside the repertoire data. A later genetic analysis used genome-wide SNP genotypes for about 65% of the roughly 700 donors, treating that subset as a discovery cohort. Every repertoire in the discovery cohort had been generated on one and the same sequencing platform. HLA typing covered class I and class II loci at four-digit resolution. Typing coverage varied by locus: roughly 620-640 donors for A, B, C, DRB1 and DQB1; roughly 560 for DQA1; approximately 570 for DPA1; roughly 450 for DPB1. Five DR-DQ haplotypes were treated as single units for association and clustering because of strong linkage in the cohort. On average, roughly 240,000 unique TCR beta nucleotide sequences were sequenced per donor among some 420 genotyped donors of the cohort, with about 19% of those sequences being non-productive. Findings and caveats that apply to the study as a whole: Because some donors lacked HLA typing at each locus, the association tests relied only on the typed subset. According to a later genetic analysis, donors in an Asian-associated ancestry cluster had fewer N-insertions in productive TCRs than the approximately 650-donor mean. Linkage disequilibrium might explain the correlated functional status among segregating V segments, but an unknown experimental factor could not be ruled out. In an earlier analysis of around 600 of the donors, most TCR beta V segments appeared in productive rearrangements about 90% or about 30% of the time, broadly matching IMGT annotations. A few of the identified cytomegalovirus-associated TCR beta chains were confirmed in vitro to be specific for cytomegalovirus antigens. A later analysis found that TCR association rates varied across HLA loci, with DRB1 alleles showing the most associated TCRs and HLA-C alleles the fewest. An association between a missense DCLRE1C variant and V-gene and J-gene trimming of TCR beta chains was found in a later genetic analysis and replicated in an independent cohort. Most TCR sequences were seen in very few donors, while some public TCRs were found in many individuals. When HLA alleles, especially DR and DQ, strongly co-occurred, attributing TCR associations to individual alleles was difficult. For the cohort, immune exposure information was limited to CMV serostatus. Because counts were too low, about 15 rarely observed V segments, including chromosome 9 orphons, were left out of the earlier analysis of about 620 of the donors. A later analysis found that most CMV-associated TCR beta chains appeared HLA-restricted, with HLA associations seemingly driven largely by CMV exposure. The cohort was sequenced for TCR beta chains only, and without alpha or paired-chain data the features that could be detected were limited. A further reported finding was that TCR beta sequences accurately predicted the HLA-A and HLA-B alleles for most subjects in the first cohort. Roughly uniform sequencing depth across donors was assumed in presence/absence analyses, although this assumption may not hold. According to a later analysis, parvovirus B19, influenza, CMV and Epstein-Barr virus appeared linked to several top co-occurrence clusters. At a false discovery rate of 0.05, a later analysis linked about 17,000 TCR beta sequences to specific HLA alleles. The authors suggested that the approach could potentially be generalized to other disease states and immunological phenotypes. The sequencing pipeline was judged likely to have produced a cluster of highly shared sequence variants as a technical artifact. The study gave a list of about 170 TCR beta chains associated with cytomegalovirus. A later analysis found that HLA-associated TCR beta chains were more clonally expanded and had lower generation probabilities than equally common non-associated chains. In both the original and validation cohorts, the classifier was reported to diagnose cytomegalovirus status with high specificity and sensitivity.

The method behind the library was the immunoSEQ multiplex PCR assay. For the multiplex PCR, a mixture combining 60 forward primers for TCR Vbeta segments and 13 reverse primers for TCR Jbeta segments was used. The CDR3 region of rearranged TCR beta genes was amplified from genomic DNA with a multiplex PCR assay. The Illumina HiSeq System was used to sequence the amplified TCR beta libraries as 87-base-pair reads. The authors' pipeline ran thus. A later analysis tallied around 87 million unique TCR beta chains across the 700 or so repertoires, and approximately 12 million of those chains were shared by two or more donors. A nearest-neighbor algorithm error-corrected the raw reads and collapsed the reads into unique sequences, merging closely related sequences to remove PCR and sequencing errors. V, D and J gene segments were assigned by aligning CDR3 sequences to IMGT reference sequences. Each retained sequence needed at least a six-nucleotide match to both a V gene segment and a J gene segment. Rearrangements were classified as productive when the CDR3 lacked stop codons and remained in frame with V and J, and all other rearrangements were classified as non-productive. Following IMGT convention, CDR3 was defined as the stretch from the second conserved V-encoded cysteine to the conserved J-encoded phenylalanine. In an earlier analysis of roughly 580 of the donors, sequences lacking an unambiguous match to a single V gene segment were excluded. In an earlier analysis of approximately 500 of the donors, a V segment was called functional when productive rearrangements were above 56.7%, and segregating when the standard deviation between donors exceeded 5%. To diagnose cytomegalovirus status from the catalog of TCR beta chain sequences, a statistical classification framework was built. V and J gene assignment, in a later analysis, came from comparing TCR nucleotide sequences with IMGT/GENE-DB human TR gene sequences. A later analysis assigned CDR3 sequences and most-parsimonious VDJ recombination scenarios with the TCRdist pipeline. In a later analysis, every TCR beta chain was defined by the combination of its CDR3 amino acid sequence and its V-gene family, and reads without a unique V-gene family were dropped. A later analysis removed 500 to 650 highly shared, low-generation-probability nucleotide sequences to deal with suspected cross-contamination and a sequencing artifact. For each public chain, a later analysis derived a clonal expansion index from normalized ranks of inferred template counts within each repertoire. In a later analysis, generation probabilities were computed using a VDJ recombination model fitted to out-of-frame rearrangements, and the results were checked against IGoR. Hypergeometric tests were used in a later analysis to score TCR-TCR, TCR-HLA and TCR-CMV co-occurrence, with a repertoire-size bias correction applied to the TCR pairs. A later analysis estimated false discovery rates by permuting HLA or CMV assignments 20 times. In a later analysis, co-occurring TCRs were grouped using DBSCAN, and TCRdist sequence similarity was added for clustering within HLA-allele-positive subsets. For co-occurrence clustering, repertoires with fewer than 30,000 or more than 120,000 public chains were excluded, along with five repertoires with anomalous nucleotide sharing. The source is immuneACCESS, and TCRdb retained only in-frame sequences with V and J called. Part of the clones is not carried over; for the studies checked, unresolved V genes explain less than half of this, and the remainder is unexplained. The DNA was the basis for D and trimming; V, J and clone size are from that table. This sample holds 200,000 or so clones; about 70% were observed only once. Jointly, the top ten make up about 3% of the sample.

The cohort comprised hundreds of healthy bone marrow donors. At the time of sampling, every cohort member was nominally healthy, though immune exposures that went unrecorded were likely present. The donor was CMV seropositive and belonged to the group of 250 to 300 seropositive cohort members. A peripheral blood sample was provided by each donor, and peripheral blood mononuclear cells were used for TCR beta sequencing. Genomic DNA was extracted from the blood cell samples with the Qiagen DNeasy Blood Extraction Kit. On this clone itself: The antigen it binds to is not known. The input lacks base qualities; no much larger clone sits a single base away.

Material for sequencing was PBMCs. The source is a man in his forties in good health and CMV-seropositive.

The CDR3 sequence is CATKATNSGGEQFF. The DNA reads as follows: TGTGCCACCAAGGCCACCAATAGCGGGGGAGAGCAGTTCTTC. Recombination joined TRBV2 with TRBJ2-1; 9 nucleotides in the junction match TRBD2. There are 14 amino acids in the CDR3, from cysteine to phenylalanine inclusive. Only CDR3 DNA is held: 42 bases, read in frame from base 1. As encoded in the germline V gene, CDR1 is SNHLY while CDR2 is FYNNEI. V is cut back by 10 bases and J by 10 bases, with 14 bases in the junction unmatched.